A selection of T cell receptor beta chains follows, all from one sample in a study of identical twins. TCRdb passed the 5' RACE reads through MiXCR, listing each CDR3 protein once. The data contain a few hundred thousand distinct CDR3 sequences, around 20% of them singletons. Source material: naive T cells sorted from blood. The receptors originated from a man aged 50-59 years in good health. Each CDR3 is given without its conserved first and last residue.

V,length,CDR3
TRBV29-1,16,SVEGRSSGESSTDTQY
TRBV20-1,11,SAPRLAGDTQY
TRBV10-3,14,AINALAGGNYNEQF
TRBV20-1,10,SASDILETQY
TRBV7-9,14,ASSLASGTGGSPLH
TRBV7-2,17,ASSLAAGIPGSSKWEQY
TRBV9,15,ASSPIAGTGNSYEQY
TRBV28,10,ASSTTVPGAF
TRBV27,11,ASNEQGANEQF
TRBV27,13,ASSQDFSSYNEQF
TRBV7-6,13,ASAPTETGVYEQY
TRBV5-1,15,ASSYYPTSVSPDTQY
TRBV18,13,ASSPGQGLWDTQY
TRBV11-2,15,ASSLGPGQGLGDTQY
TRBV7-8,14,ASSLGWADSSYEQY
TRBV28,14,ASSSGKGVAGNEQF
TRBV5-5,14,ASPPTPRSSTDTQY
TRBV28,13,ASSPPRTQLHEQF
TRBV20-1,12,SASGLAGQETQY
TRBV7-9,11,ASSPGQGLEEY
TRBV10-3,16,AISESTIGLLLGGELF
TRBV20-1,13,SGSPGGLGNQPQH
TRBV27,13,ASSLRPGYNSPLH
TRBV20-1,11,SAREPGGGTQY
TRBV10-3,14,AISESLAGTKETQY
TRBV4-3,14,ASSGSPGIPPGELF
TRBV5-4,14,ASSSPGQGGGNTIY
TRBV9,11,ASSAGTHYEQY
TRBV12-3/TRBV12-4,16,TSSWGDVAGIKTDTQY
TRBV5-1,16,ASSLGLAGGLSSYEQY
TRBV6-2/TRBV6-3,13,ASTLSGRITGELF
TRBV4-1,11,ASSPRGGDIQY
TRBV10-3,11,AIRVGNTGELF
TRBV20-1,9,SLASSYEQY
TRBV4-1,13,ASSPYRGPTGELF
TRBV28,12,ASSRAYTSREQY
TRBV2,12,ARRDRGDQETQY
TRBV9,13,ASSVVAGGRETQY
TRBV16,13,ASSPGTADNQPQH
TRBV20-1,13,SARGAGVWHYEQY
TRBV20-1,13,SAPSGLARSETQY
TRBV3-1,18,ASSQDLDRYRGNGSHEQF